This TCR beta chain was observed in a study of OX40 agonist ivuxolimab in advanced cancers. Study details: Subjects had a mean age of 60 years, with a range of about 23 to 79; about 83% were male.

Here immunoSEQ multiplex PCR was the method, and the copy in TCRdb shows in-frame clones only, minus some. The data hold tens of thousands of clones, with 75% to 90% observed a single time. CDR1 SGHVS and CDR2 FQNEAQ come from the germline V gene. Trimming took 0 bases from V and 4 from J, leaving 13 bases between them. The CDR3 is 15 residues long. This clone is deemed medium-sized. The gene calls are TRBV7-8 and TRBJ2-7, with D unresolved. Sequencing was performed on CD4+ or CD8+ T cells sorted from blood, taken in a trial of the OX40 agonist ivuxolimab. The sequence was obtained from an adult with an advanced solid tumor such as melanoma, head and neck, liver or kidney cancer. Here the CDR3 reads CASSLALGSKYEQYF. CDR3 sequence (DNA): TGTGCCAGCAGCTTAGCGCTTGGCAGTAAGTACGAGCAGTACTTC.